A single sample gave rise to the 26 T cell receptor beta chains below, sequenced in a study of neurological immune-mediated disorders (dated by TCRdb to the late 2010s). According to the study, the label for this sample's time point signals: technical triplicate 3. Libraries were constructed by 5' RACE. These reads were obtained on an Illumina HiSeq 2500. TCRdb trimmed public reads at Q25 via fastp, called clones via MiXCR and kept in-frame beta chains. Rows matching on CDR3 protein sequence are summarized as one entry with the most common DNA and genes. Across this sample there are 25,000 to 30,000 distinct CDR3 sequences, with approximately 16% seen only once. Jointly, the top ten make up roughly 5% of the sample. Input material: CD4+ T cells from blood. The source is a female donor with HTLV-1-associated myelopathy (HAM/TSP).

This clonotype was seen once. This chain connects TRBV5-1 to TRBJ1-1; the D gene is possibly TRBD1 (5 bases). The germline CDR1 and CDR2 sequences are SGHRS and YFSETQ. The V gene lost 2 bases and the J gene lost 4 bases, with 9 bases spanning the gap. The CDR3 loop spans 13 amino acids. The CDR3, as DNA: TGCGCCAGCAGCTTTGGGGCGGCCACTGAAGCTTTCTTT. Protein product: CASSFGAATEAFF.

This clonotype has at least ten counts. This chain joins TRBV20-1 and TRBJ2-3, with 10 bases aligning to TRBD1. The ends lost 0 bases at V and 12 bases at J; junction bases unmatched: 6. The CDR3 has 13 residues. The germline CDR1 and CDR2 sequences are DFQATT and SNEGSKA (reference sequence). The CDR3: CSARDWGQGFQYF. For the CDR3, the DNA is TGCAGTGCTAGAGATTGGGGACAGGGGTTTCAGTATTTT.

Many counts were recorded for this clonotype. The J gene is TRBJ1-2, the V gene TRBV29-1, with D maybe TRBD1 (5 bases). Looked up from germline, CDR1 is SQVTM and CDR2 is ANQGSEA. CDR3 length: 12 amino acids. V was clipped by 7 bases and J by 2 bases, with 11 bases between them. Here the CDR3 reads CSAPPGNYGYTF. CDR3 nucleotides: TGCAGCGCCCCCCCAGGGAACTATGGCTACACCTTC.

This clonotype has ten or more counts. The chain is built from TRBV18 and TRBJ1-1, with TRBD1 as a possible D gene (5 bases). V shed 0 bases and J shed 4 bases, with 9 bases lying between them. This CDR3 spans 14 amino acids. Germline CDR1 KGHSH, CDR2 LQKENI. The CDR3 DNA is TGTGCCAGCTCACCACCGGCCGGGGGCACTGAAGCTTTCTTT. This sequence encodes CASSPPAGGTEAFF. Based on the CDR3 plus reference TRBV18 and TRBJ1-1, the full variable domain is NAGVMQNPRHLVRRRGQEARLRCSPMKGHSHVYWYRQLPEEGLKFMVYLQKENIIDESGMPKERFSAEFPKEGPSILRIQQVVRGDSAAYFCASSPPAGGTEAFFGQGTRLTVV.

This clonotype was seen many times. The rearrangement uses TRBV15 and TRBJ2-6, with D perhaps matching TRBD2 (6 bases). V was clipped by 1 base and J by 2 bases, with 6 bases between them. The germline gives CDR1 LNHNV, CDR2 YYDKDF (reference sequence). The CDR3 is 15 amino acids. The CDR3: CATSRGGAGANVLTF. As DNA, the CDR3 is TGTGCCACCAGCAGAGGGGGGGCTGGGGCCAACGTCCTGACTTTC.

This clonotype came up many times. V usage is TRBV5-1 and J usage is TRBJ2-2; D is unclear. There are 15 residues in the CDR3. Trimming left V 0 bases short and J 4 bases short, with 10 bases between. The germline gives CDR1 SGHRS, CDR2 YFSETQ. The CDR3 reads CASSLASVSTGELFF. For the CDR3, the DNA is TGCGCCAGCAGCTTGGCCAGTGTGAGCACCGGGGAGCTGTTTTTT.

This clonotype was found many times. The V call is TRBV28, the J call TRBJ1-6; D gene uncertain. The CDR3 sequence is 12 residues long. Germline-derived CDR1 and CDR2 are MDHEN and SYDVKM. V dropped 6 bases and J dropped 6 bases, with 6 bases sitting between them. CDR3 sequence (DNA): TGTGCCAGCAGACCAAGTAATTCACCCCTCCACTTT. The encoded protein is CASRPSNSPLHF.

The CDR3, as DNA: TGTGCCAGCAGTGAACAGGGGGGGTCCTACGAGCAGTACTTC. This codes for CASSEQGGSYEQYF. V usage is TRBV2 and J usage is TRBJ2-7; D might be TRBD1 or TRBD2, each matching 7 bases. V shed 2 bases and J shed 1 base, with 9 bases lying between them. CDR1 SNHLY and CDR2 FYNNEI come from the germline V gene. This CDR3 region has 14 residues.

This clonotype is medium-sized (0.01 to 0.1%) within its sample. This chain links TRBV20-1 with TRBJ2-7; 7 positions match TRBD2. V shed 3 bases and J 0 bases; nucleotides not matched to a gene: 5. In germline, CDR1 is DFQATT, CDR2 SNEGSKA (reference sequence). The CDR3 runs to 14 residues. CDR3 residues: CSARRAGRSYEQYF. CDR3 DNA sequence: TGCAGTGCTAGGAGAGCGGGGCGCTCCTACGAGCAGTACTTC.

This clonotype was counted at least ten times. The chain is built from TRBV6-5 and TRBJ2-7, with D perhaps matching TRBD1 (5 bases). Per the germline V gene, CDR1 is MNHEY and CDR2 is SVGAGI. The CDR3 is 14 residues long. V lost 0 bases to trimming and J lost 1 base, with 7 bases between them. The CDR3 here is CASSYSRQSYEQYF. The CDR3 coding sequence is TGTGCCAGCAGTTACTCCCGACAGTCCTACGAGCAGTACTTC.

This clonotype came up many times. This sequence joins TRBV7-9 and TRBJ2-7; either TRBD1 or TRBD2 may supply D (5 bases each). CDR3 size: 16 residues. V was shortened by 4 bases and J by 1 base, with 17 bases between the two germline ends. Per the germline V gene, CDR1 is SEHNR and CDR2 is FQNEAQ (reference sequence). DNA of the CDR3: TGTGCCAGCAGCTCCTTTGGGATGGGACGGTCCTACGAGCAGTACTTC. This translates into CASSSFGMGRSYEQYF.

This clonotype was counted many times. The chain links TRBV12-3 or TRBV12-4 to TRBJ1-1; D unclear. With 2 bases removed from V and 1 base from J, the gap between germline ends came to 5 bases. There are 13 residues in the CDR3. The CDR3 DNA sequence: TGTGCCAGCAGTTTACGACCGAACACTGAAGCTTTCTTT. It yields the protein CASSLRPNTEAFF.

In its sample, this clonotype was seen many times. Written as DNA, the CDR3 is TGTGCCAGCAGCTCTCACGGCGGGAGGGGGAATGAGCAGTTCTTC. Its protein product is CASSSHGGRGNEQFF. The chain links TRBV7-8 to TRBJ2-1; 9 positions agree with TRBD2. The CDR3 has 15 residues. V lost 4 bases to trimming and J lost 7 bases; unmatched junction nucleotides: 8. Germline-derived CDR1 and CDR2 are SGHVS and FQNEAQ.

At least ten counts were recorded for this clonotype. J is TRBJ2-3 and V is TRBV12-3 or TRBV12-4, with D possibly TRBD1 on 5 matching bases. V was clipped by 7 bases and J by 0 bases, with 14 bases between them. The CDR3 is made up of 15 amino acids. As DNA, the CDR3 is TGTGCCAGCACCTCTGGGGCCGACAGCACAGATACGCAGTATTTT. It yields the protein CASTSGADSTDTQYF.

Many counts were recorded for this clonotype. The CDR3 spells CASSLLDLGAPYNSPLHF. CDR3 DNA sequence: TGTGCCAGCAGCTTATTAGACTTGGGGGCCCCCTATAATTCACCCCTCCACTTT. The chain carries TRBV7-2 and TRBJ1-6, with TRBD1 as a possible D gene (6 bases). Germline V gene sequence: CDR1 SGHTA, CDR2 FQGNSA. Trimming left V 2 bases short and J 2 bases short, with 16 bases between. The CDR3 is made up of 18 amino acids.

The chain combines TRBV2 with TRBJ2-7; D may be TRBD1 (5 bases). Germline V lookup: CDR1 SNHLY, CDR2 FYNNEI. V was pared by 8 bases and J by 1 base, with 15 bases between. The CDR3 has 14 residues. This chain's CDR3 is CASEQGPDSYEQYF. As DNA, the CDR3 is TGTGCCAGCGAGCAGGGCCCAGATTCCTACGAGCAGTACTTC.

Ten or more counts support this clonotype. V and J are TRBV29-1 and TRBJ1-5; D gene ambiguous. V was clipped by 4 bases and J by 3 bases, with 10 bases between them. Germline V gene data show CDR1 as SQVTM and CDR2 as ANQGSEA. The CDR3 is 13 amino acids. In DNA form, the CDR3 reads TGCAGCGTTGGACTATCTAACAATCAGCCCCAGCATTTT. Translating it yields CSVGLSNNQPQHF. The whole variable domain, filled in from reference TRBV29-1 and TRBJ1-5, reads SAVISQKPSRDICQRGTSLTIQCQVDSQVTMMFWYRQQPGQSLTLIATANQGSEATYESGFVIDKFPISRPNLTFSTLTVSNMSPEDSSIYLCSVGLSNNQPQHFGDGTRLSIL.

This clonotype appeared many times. CDR3 sequence: CASSQDSGANVLTF. The DNA of the CDR3 is TGCGCCAGCAGCCAAGACTCTGGGGCCAACGTCCTGACTTTC. The chain carries TRBV4-3 and TRBJ2-6; no reliable D call. The CDR3 runs to 14 residues. V lost 0 bases and J lost 0, with 0 bases in between. Germline loops: CDR1 LGHNA, CDR2 YSLEER.

This clonotype was picked up many times. This rearrangement joins TRBV12-3 or TRBV12-4 to TRBJ2-3, with a possible D match to TRBD2 (5 bases). The CDR3 is 14 residues long. Trimming removed 2 bases from V and 4 bases from J, with 10 bases in between. In nucleotides, the CDR3 is TGTGCCAGCAGTTTAAATAGCGCCGCAGATACGCAGTATTTT. Its protein is CASSLNSAADTQYF.

This clonotype has ten or more counts. This chain joins TRBV20-1 and TRBJ2-2, with TRBD1 matching 8 bases. Per germline, CDR1 DFQATT and CDR2 SNEGSKA (reference sequence). The CDR3 has 16 amino acids. With V trimmed by 3 bases and J by 1 base, 7 bases remained unmatched. CDR3 amino acids: CSASQTGTGNTGELFF. In nucleotides, the CDR3 is TGCAGTGCTAGCCAAACCGGGACAGGGAACACCGGGGAGCTGTTTTTT.

This clonotype was counted many times. The chain recombines TRBV20-1 with TRBJ2-1; 9 bases match TRBD2. Trimming took 7 bases from V and 8 from J; bases not matched to a gene: 12. The CDR3 totals 14 residues. Germline lookup yields CDR1 DFQATT and CDR2 SNEGSKA (reference sequence). The CDR3 protein is CSVLAVAGDDEQFF. CDR3 in DNA: TGCAGTGTTTTAGCGGTAGCGGGAGACGATGAGCAGTTCTTC.

This clonotype was observed at least ten times. The rearrangement links TRBV29-1 to TRBJ2-7; no firm D call. This CDR3 comprises 12 residues. Trimming pared 5 bases from V and 0 bases from J, leaving 8 bases between. Germline V gene lookup returns CDR1 SQVTM and CDR2 ANQGSEA. This chain's CDR3 is CSVRTASYEQYF. CDR3 nucleotides: TGCAGCGTTCGGACCGCCTCCTACGAGCAGTACTTC.

The chain uses TRBV29-1 and TRBJ2-1, with a weak D call TRBD2 (6 bases). The germline CDR1 and CDR2 sequences are SQVTM and ANQGSEA. The CDR3 totals 14 residues. V was trimmed by 4 bases and J by 3 bases, leaving 13 bases between them. The CDR3 here is CSVVGQGGYNEQFF. The CDR3 DNA is TGCAGCGTTGTCGGCCAGGGAGGCTACAATGAGCAGTTCTTC.

There are many counts of this clonotype. The CDR3 bases are TGTGCCAGCAGTTACGCAGGGCGGGTTAATGAAAAACTGTTTTTT. Its translation is CASSYAGRVNEKLFF. This rearrangement joins TRBV6-6 to TRBJ1-4; D perhaps matches TRBD1 (5 bases). The ends were cut back, 2 bases at V and 4 bases at J, with 11 bases in the middle. The germline gives CDR1 MNHNY, CDR2 SVGAGI (reference sequence). This CDR3 spans 15 amino acids.

This clonotype was observed many times. The V and J genes are TRBV7-8 and TRBJ2-7; a weak D match, TRBD1 (5 bases). Per germline, CDR1 SGHVS and CDR2 FQNEAQ. CDR3 length: 15 amino acids. V was clipped by 0 bases and J by 0 bases, with 9 bases between them. CDR3 sequence: CASSLATTVSYEQYF. CDR3 bases: TGTGCCAGCAGCTTAGCGACGACAGTCTCCTACGAGCAGTACTTC.

On this clonotype itself: Sequence at one end of the junction differs from germline and may be a read error. The chain employs TRBV5-1 and TRBJ2-3; D is uncertain. CDR1 is SGHRS and CDR2 is YFSETQ in the germline V gene. The CDR3 length is 16 residues. In nucleotides, the CDR3 is TGTGCCAGCAGCTTGGATGCCGACCCCAGCACAGATACGCAGTATTTT. This sequence encodes CASSLDADPSTDTQYF.